This passage covers 27 T cell receptor beta chains from one sample sequenced in a study of cytomegalovirus exposure and HLA in healthy donors. 60 Vbeta and 13 Jbeta primers were used in PCR. Clones were read by immunoSEQ multiplex PCR, and TCRdb kept only the in-frame ones, dropping some. The top ten clones hold roughly 2% of a sample with fewer than 200,000 clones, 81% of them seen once. The specimen was PBMCs. The source is a woman aged 25-40 years in good health and CMV-seronegative.

In its sample, this clone was seen once. The CDR3 reads CASSYSDRGNSYEQYF. The CDR3 region has the DNA TGTGCCAGCAGTTACTCCGACAGGGGCAATTCCTACGAGCAGTACTTC. V usage is TRBV6-5 and J usage is TRBJ2-7, with TRBD1 identical over 8 bases. The CDR3 sequence is 16 residues long. Germline lookup yields CDR1 MNHEY and CDR2 SVGAGI. With V trimmed by 0 bases and J by 1 base, 5 bases remained unmatched.

The V and J genes are TRBV7-2 and TRBJ1-2, with D possibly being TRBD1 (5 bases). CDR1 and CDR2 from the germline V gene are SGHTA and FQGNSA. The CDR3 consists of 13 residues. The germline V and J ends were trimmed by 8 bases and 2 bases, with 12 bases remaining between them. The DNA for the CDR3 is TGTGCCAGCGGGGCGCGGTCCAACTATGGCTACACCTTC. Amino acid sequence: CASGARSNYGYTF.

This rearrangement joins TRBV5-1 to TRBJ2-1, with D perhaps matching TRBD2 (5 bases). Looked up from germline, CDR1 is SGHRS and CDR2 is YFSETQ. The CDR3 is 15 residues long. Trimming took 3 bases from V and 10 from J, leaving 20 bases between them. In DNA form, the CDR3 reads TGCGCCAGCAGCTCGGGGTCGGCTAGCCCTGGCGAGCAGTTCTTC. The encoded protein is CASSSGSASPGEQFF.

Remarks on this clone: A read error may produce the germline difference seen at one junction end. The genes are TRBV25-1 and TRBJ2-2; D is possibly TRBD2 (5 bases). The CDR3 is made up of 13 amino acids. Germline CDR1 reads MGHDK; CDR2 reads SYGVNS. The CDR3 protein is CASSAVNTGKLFF. The CDR3 DNA sequence: TGTGCCAGCAGTGCAGTAAACACCGGGAAGCTGTTTTTT.

This clone has a single count. V is TRBV28 and J is TRBJ2-7; 10 nucleotides line up with TRBD1. The V segment lost 6 bases and the J segment 2 bases; nucleotides outside the gene matches: 1. This CDR3 has 13 residues. In germline, CDR1 is MDHEN, CDR2 SYDVKM. The CDR3 here is CASRGTGAYEQYF. In DNA form, the CDR3 reads TGTGCCAGCAGGGGGACAGGGGCCTACGAGCAGTACTTC. The full variable domain, its missing parts supplied by reference TRBV28 and TRBJ2-7, is DVKVTQSSRYLVKRTGEKVFLECVQDMDHENMFWYRQDPGLGLRLIYFSYDVKMKEKGDIPEGYSVSREKKERFSLILESASTNQTSMYLCASRGTGAYEQYFGPGTRLTVT.

This clone was recorded once. The chain links TRBV28 to TRBJ1-1, with 7 bases matching TRBD1. There are 14 residues in the CDR3. Germline CDR1 and CDR2: MDHEN and SYDVKM. V trimming: 3 bases; J trimming: 10 bases; junction bases outside the gene matches: 11. CDR3: CASSLSEGAPRAFF. The CDR3 DNA sequence: TGTGCCAGCAGTTTGAGCGAGGGGGCTCCTAGAGCTTTCTTT.

The chain combines TRBV4-3 with TRBJ1-2; possibly TRBD1 for D (6 bases). Trimming stripped 3 bases from V and 7 bases from J, with 21 bases between. In germline, CDR1 is LGHNA, CDR2 YSLEER. The CDR3 length is 16 residues. CDR3 protein: CASSQGAGWRQRGYTF. DNA for the CDR3: TGCGCCAGCAGCCAGGGGGCCGGATGGAGGCAACGTGGCTACACCTTC.

The chain carries TRBV5-1 and TRBJ2-1; TRBD1 is a possible D gene (6 bases). The CDR3 extends over 14 amino acids. Trimming pared 0 bases from V and 6 bases from J, leaving 10 bases between. Per germline, CDR1 SGHRS and CDR2 YFSETQ. CDR3 DNA: TGCGCCAGCAGCTTGGTGGCAGGGGTCAATGAGCAGTTCTTC. It encodes CASSLVAGVNEQFF.

The V gene is TRBV9, the J gene TRBJ2-2; 7 nucleotides line up with TRBD1. V shed 2 bases and J 0 bases; nucleotides not matched to a gene: 7. This CDR3 has 17 amino acids. From germline, CDR1 is SGDLS and CDR2 YYNGEE. The CDR3 loop reads CASSVQTGTANTGELFF. The DNA for the CDR3 is TGTGCCAGCAGCGTCCAAACCGGGACAGCGAACACCGGGGAGCTGTTTTTT. The complete variable domain, with remaining parts taken from reference TRBV9 and TRBJ2-2, reads DSGVTQTPKHLITATGQRVTLRCSPRSGDLSVYWYQQSLDQGLQFLIQYYNGEERAKGNILERFSAQQFPDLHSELNLSSLELGDSALYFCASSVQTGTANTGELFFGEGSRLTVL.

The chain employs TRBV21-1 and TRBJ2-3; the table's D call TRBD1 went unverified against the DNA. TRBV21-1 is tagged as a pseudogene. The CDR3 is 16 amino acids. In DNA form, the CDR3 reads TGTGCCAGCAGCAAAGGGGTGACAGGGGGCACAGATACGCAGTATTTT. This codes for CASSKGVTGGTDTQYF.

The V gene is TRBV6-5, the J gene TRBJ2-5; tentative D call: TRBD1 (7 bases). V was cut by 4 bases and J by 5 bases, with 11 bases left in between. Germline lookup yields CDR1 MNHEY and CDR2 SVGAGI. CDR3 length equals 13 residues. The CDR3: CASSLQGRETQYF. The CDR3 DNA sequence: TGTGCCAGCAGTTTACAGGGGAGGGAGACCCAGTACTTC.

To note about this clone: The junction departs from germline at one end; a sequencing error may be responsible. The chain couples TRBV2 to TRBJ1-4; D ambiguous. The length of the CDR3 is 14 residues. Germline lookup yields CDR1 SNHLY and CDR2 FYNNEI. This CDR3 is CASTEGSRNEKLFF. In DNA form, the CDR3 reads TGTGCCAGCACTGAAGGGAGCCGGAATGAAAAACTGTTTTTT.

The rearrangement uses TRBV5-4 and TRBJ2-1; D possibly corresponds to TRBD2 (5 bases). The CDR3 contains 13 residues. The germline V and J ends were trimmed by 0 bases and 6 bases, with 7 bases remaining between them. Germline V lookup: CDR1 SGHNT, CDR2 YYREEE (reference sequence). CDR3 DNA: TGTGCCAGCAGCTTGGCACTAGGCAATGAGCAGTTCTTC. It is translated as CASSLALGNEQFF. Full variable domain (rest looked up from reference TRBV5-4 and TRBJ2-1): ETGVTQSPTHLIKTRGQQVTLRCSSQSGHNTVSWYQQALGQGPQFIFQYYREEENGRGNFPPRFSGLQFPNYSSELNVNALELDDSALYLCASSLALGNEQFFGPGTRLTVL.

The V and J genes are TRBV19 and TRBJ1-5; 11 nucleotides line up with TRBD1. J lost 6 bases, V lost 6 bases, and 13 bases had no gene match. Germline CDR1 LNHDA, CDR2 SQIVND (reference sequence). The CDR3 covers 17 residues. DNA of the CDR3: TGTGCCAGTAGCCCCCGGGACAGGGGGGCTCGGGGTCAGCCCCAGCATTTT. Translating gives CASSPRDRGARGQPQHF.

On this clone itself: The junction departs from germline at one end; a sequencing error may be responsible. V is TRBV7-2 and J is TRBJ2-7; TRBD2 matches 8 bases. This CDR3 is 18 amino acids long. Germline V CDR1 and CDR2: SGHTA, FQGNSA. CDR3 residues: CASSQDLYGGGYIYEQYF. Here the CDR3 DNA reads TGCGCCAGCAGCCAAGATCTTTACGGCGGGGGGTATATTTACGAGCAGTACTTC.

The V call is TRBV6-1, the J call TRBJ2-1, with a tentative D call TRBD1 (6 bases). Germline loops: CDR1 MNHNS, CDR2 SASEGT. The CDR3 contains 14 residues. With 7 bases removed from V and 3 bases from J, the gap between germline ends came to 13 bases. DNA for the CDR3: TGTGCCAGCACCGAACCGACAGGCTACAATGAGCAGTTCTTC. It translates to CASTEPTGYNEQFF.

For this clone: This may come from a read error, since a much larger clone is one base off. CDR3 region: CASSSGLAYNEQFF. The CDR3 nucleotides are TGTGCCAGCAGCTCAGGACTAGCCTACAATGAGCAGTTCTTC. The V call is TRBV7-2, the J call TRBJ2-1; 7 bases are shared with TRBD2. There are 14 residues in the CDR3. The trim removed 4 bases at V and 2 bases at J, leaving 2 bases unmatched. Germline CDR1 reads SGHTA; CDR2 reads FQGNSA.

The rearrangement links TRBV11-3 to TRBJ2-2; a weak D match, TRBD1 (6 bases). CDR3 size: 15 residues. Trimming pared 4 bases from V and 2 bases from J, leaving 11 bases between. CDR1 SGHNT and CDR2 YENEEA come from the germline V gene. CDR3 sequence (DNA): TGTGCCAGCAGCTCCAGGACAGTCAACACCGGGGAGCTGTTTTTT. It codes for CASSSRTVNTGELFF.

J is TRBJ1-1 and V is TRBV18, with a weak D call TRBD1 (5 bases). Germline V gene sequence: CDR1 KGHSH, CDR2 LQKENI. This CDR3 is 15 amino acids long. V was cut by 2 bases and J by 4 bases, with 14 bases left in between. In DNA form, the CDR3 reads TGTGCCAGCTCACCATCTAGTGCGGGGGGCACTGAAGCTTTCTTT. Protein product: CASSPSSAGGTEAFF.

The chain recombines TRBV7-8 with TRBJ2-7; D possibly corresponds to TRBD2 (5 bases). The V end was cut by 5 bases, the J end by 6 bases, with 17 bases between. Germline lookup yields CDR1 SGHVS and CDR2 FQNEAQ. The CDR3 extends over 14 amino acids. In DNA, the CDR3 is TGTGCCAGCAGCCCGAGGCGGGTTCAAAGCGAGCAGTACTTC. Its translation is CASSPRRVQSEQYF.

The genes are TRBV5-1 and TRBJ2-7; 7 positions agree with TRBD2. V dropped 3 bases and J dropped 12; count of bases not matched to a gene: 21. The germline CDR1 and CDR2 sequences are SGHRS and YFSETQ. The CDR3 sequence is 16 residues long. In DNA, the CDR3 is TGCGCCAGCAGCTCGGGCCAAGGTTATCCCCTTGGGGGGGGGTACTTC. Its protein is CASSSGQGYPLGGGYF.

This clone appeared a few times. The chain couples TRBV11-3 to TRBJ2-7; 7 bases match TRBD2. V trimming: 0 bases; J trimming: 6 bases; junction bases outside the gene matches: 5. This CDR3 is 14 amino acids long. CDR1 and CDR2 from the germline V gene are SGHNT and YENEEA. The CDR3 nucleotides are TGTGCCAGCAGCTTAGAAGGGGCTAGCGGCGAGCAGTACTTC. Its protein is CASSLEGASGEQYF.

This sequence joins TRBV28 and TRBJ2-7, with D uncertain. The ends were cut back, 4 bases at V and 3 bases at J, with 19 bases in the middle. Germline V gene sequence: CDR1 MDHEN, CDR2 SYDVKM. The CDR3 covers 16 residues. This chain's CDR3 is CASSSANLLRRYEQYF. The CDR3 coding sequence is TGTGCCAGCAGTTCCGCGAACTTACTCCGCCGCTACGAGCAGTACTTC.

On this clone itself: In this CDR3 the conserved last residue, phenylalanine or tryptophan, is missing, so a read error is likely. Because the CDR3's place on the DNA is in doubt, the DNA is left out and the CDR3 is given as listed by TCRdb. The chain carries TRBV28 and TRBJ1-1; whether TRBD1, the table's D call, matches the DNA was not checked. The CDR3 extends over 13 residues, inclusive of both ends. Germline V gene data show CDR1 as MDHEN and CDR2 as SYDVKM. The CDR3 spells CASSITLDRAPYY.

The rearrangement links TRBV20-1 to TRBJ2-7; 7 bases agree with TRBD1. The CDR3 length is 11 residues. CDR1 DFQATT and CDR2 SNEGSKA come from the germline V gene (reference sequence). CDR3 amino acids: CHGNRGYEQYF. The CDR3 bases are TGCCACGGAAACAGGGGTTACGAGCAGTACTTC.

This rearrangement joins TRBV5-1 to TRBJ1-6; unclear D gene. Trimming removed 1 base at V and 10 bases at J, with 15 bases between. The CDR3 runs 15 residues. In germline, CDR1 is SGHRS, CDR2 YFSETQ. CDR3 nucleotides: TGCGCCAGCAGCTTGTTGGAACCCCGGGAGTCACCCCTCCACTTT. This gives the protein CASSLLEPRESPLHF.

The chain has TRBV9 and TRBJ2-3; D ambiguous. V lost 2 bases to trimming and J lost 4 bases, with 14 bases between them. CDR1 and CDR2 from the germline V gene are SGDLS and YYNGEE. CDR3 size: 15 residues. The CDR3 DNA sequence: TGTGCCAGCAGCGTTAGTACTCGCCCCGCAGATACGCAGTATTTT. It translates to CASSVSTRPADTQYF.